This entry features one T cell receptor (beta chain) sequence. Its antigen is currently unknown. These data originate in a study of beta chain features in type 1 diabetes. Study outcomes and limitations: HLA influence on TCRB rearrangement stayed unresolved here.

V lost 5 bases, J lost 9 bases, and 6 bases stayed unmatched. The germline gives CDR1 ENHRY, CDR2 SYGVKD. This CDR3 comprises 14 residues. TCRB transcripts that were expressed got sequenced, as all of the isolated RNA had been reverse transcribed. Sequenced naive, central memory and regulatory T cell samples produced an average of about 3.57 million reads. Here immunoSEQ multiplex PCR was the method, and the copy in TCRdb shows in-frame clones only, minus some. The sample has about 240,000 clones, roughly 30% seen once. The sample was central memory CD4+ T cells from blood. The clonotype was recovered from a man aged 30-40 years in good health. This chain links TRBV10-3 with TRBJ1-6; 8 bases line up with TRBD1. CDR3 protein: CAISQDRVSSPLHF. CDR3 sequence (DNA): TGTGCCATCAGTCAGGACAGGGTTTCTTCACCCCTCCACTTT.